This TCR beta chain was sequenced during a study of response to subunit inactivated influenza vaccine. This clonotype was seen a handful of times. The CDR3 runs 14 residues. Trimming shortened V by 2 bases and J by 3 bases, and 10 bases separated the two germline ends. Germline V gives CDR1 ENHRY, CDR2 SYGVKD. One entry per CDR3 protein results from TCRdb running MiXCR on the RT-PCR reads. The table includes hundreds of thousands of distinct CDR3 sequences, roughly 10% detected once. The sample was also reused in another study, on T cells expressing NK-cell markers. This second study says: TCR beta cDNA was made by 5'RACE template switching with UMIs. Among eight sequenced donors, seven carried HCMV seropositivity while one was seronegative. Restriction of the sorted population to alpha-beta TCR T cells was achieved in several experiments with an anti-gamma-delta TCR antibody. The leading position in the CD3+CD56-NKG2C+ fraction of a handful of donors also went to these clonotypes.

Source: PBMCs from blood, taken on the day of vaccination. This clonotype was obtained from a man aged 50 to 60 who received an inactivated influenza vaccine. The chain joins TRBV10-3 to TRBJ1-1; tentative D call: TRBD1 (5 bases). In DNA form, the CDR3 reads TGTGCCATCAGTGAGACAGGTTGGGACACTGAAGCTTTCTTT. This codes for CAISETGWDTEAFF.